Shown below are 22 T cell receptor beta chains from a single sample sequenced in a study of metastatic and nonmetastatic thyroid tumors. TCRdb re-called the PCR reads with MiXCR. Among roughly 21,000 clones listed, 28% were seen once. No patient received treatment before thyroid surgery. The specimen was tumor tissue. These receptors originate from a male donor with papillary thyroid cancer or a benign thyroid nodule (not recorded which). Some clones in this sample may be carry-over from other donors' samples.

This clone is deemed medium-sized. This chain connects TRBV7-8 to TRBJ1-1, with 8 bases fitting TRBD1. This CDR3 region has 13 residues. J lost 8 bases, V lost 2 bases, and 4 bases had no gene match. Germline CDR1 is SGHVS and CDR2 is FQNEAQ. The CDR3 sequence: CASSLRRQGEAFF. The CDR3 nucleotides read TGTGCCAGCAGCTTAAGAAGACAGGGGGAAGCTTTCTTT. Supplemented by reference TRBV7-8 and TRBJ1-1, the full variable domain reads GAGVSQSPRYKVAKRGQDVALRCDPISGHVSLFWYQQALGQGPEFLTYFQNEAQLDKSGLPSDRFFAERPEGSVSTLKIQRTQQEDSAVYLCASSLRRQGEAFFGQGTRLTVV.

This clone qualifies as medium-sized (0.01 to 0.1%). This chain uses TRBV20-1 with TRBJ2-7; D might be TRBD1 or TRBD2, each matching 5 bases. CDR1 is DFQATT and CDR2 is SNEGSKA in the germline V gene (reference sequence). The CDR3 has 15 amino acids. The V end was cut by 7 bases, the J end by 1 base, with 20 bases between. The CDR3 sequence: CSGNRGDEGSYEQYF. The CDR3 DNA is TGCAGTGGGAATAGAGGGGATGAGGGGTCCTACGAGCAGTACTTC.

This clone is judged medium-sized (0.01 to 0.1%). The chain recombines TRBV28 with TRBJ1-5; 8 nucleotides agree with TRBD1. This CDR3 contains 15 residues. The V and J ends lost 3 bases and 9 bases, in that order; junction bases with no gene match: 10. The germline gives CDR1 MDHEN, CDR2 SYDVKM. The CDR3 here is CASSFGADRVTPQHF. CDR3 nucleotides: TGTGCCAGCAGTTTTGGGGCGGACAGGGTGACGCCCCAGCATTTT.

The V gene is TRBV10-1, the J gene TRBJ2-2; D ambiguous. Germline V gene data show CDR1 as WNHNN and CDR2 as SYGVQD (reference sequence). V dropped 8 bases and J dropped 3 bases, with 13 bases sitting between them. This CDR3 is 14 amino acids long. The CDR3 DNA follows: TGCGCCAGCGGTCCCGGACCTCACACCGGGGAGCTGTTTTTT. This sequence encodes CASGPGPHTGELFF.

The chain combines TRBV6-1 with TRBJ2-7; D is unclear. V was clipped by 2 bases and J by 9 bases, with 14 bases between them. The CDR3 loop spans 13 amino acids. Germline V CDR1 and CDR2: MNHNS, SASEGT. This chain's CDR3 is CASSEFELEGQYF. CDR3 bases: TGTGCCAGCAGTGAATTTGAGCTGGAAGGGCAGTACTTC.

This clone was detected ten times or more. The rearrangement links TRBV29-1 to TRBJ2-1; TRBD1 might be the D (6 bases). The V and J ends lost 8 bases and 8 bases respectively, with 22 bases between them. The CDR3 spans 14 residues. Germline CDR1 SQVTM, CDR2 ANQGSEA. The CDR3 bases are TGCAGCTCTCTTTTTCCCTTACAGGGCGATGAGCAGTTCTTC. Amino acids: CSSLFPLQGDEQFF.

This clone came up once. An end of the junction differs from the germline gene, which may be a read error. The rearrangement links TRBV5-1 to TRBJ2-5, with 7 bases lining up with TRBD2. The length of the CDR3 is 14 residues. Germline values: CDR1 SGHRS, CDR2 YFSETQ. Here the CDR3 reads CSSSDSSGQETQYF. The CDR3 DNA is TGCTCCAGCAGTGATTCTAGCGGCCAAGAGACCCAGTACTTC.

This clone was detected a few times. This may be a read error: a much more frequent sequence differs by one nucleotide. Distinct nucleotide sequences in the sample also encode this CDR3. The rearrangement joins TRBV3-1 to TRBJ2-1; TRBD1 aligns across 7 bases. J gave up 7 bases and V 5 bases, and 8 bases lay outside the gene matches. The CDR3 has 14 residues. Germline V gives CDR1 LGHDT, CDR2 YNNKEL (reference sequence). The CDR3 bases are TGTGCCAGCAGCAGAGGGACAGCCTCTAATGAGCAGTTCTTC. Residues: CASSRGTASNEQFF.

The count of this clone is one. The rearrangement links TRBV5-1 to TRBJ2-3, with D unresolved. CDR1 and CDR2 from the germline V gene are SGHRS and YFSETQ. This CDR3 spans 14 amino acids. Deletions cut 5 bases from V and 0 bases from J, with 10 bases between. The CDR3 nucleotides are TGCGCCAGCAGTCCGCCCACTAGCACAGATACGCAGTATTTT. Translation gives CASSPPTSTDTQYF. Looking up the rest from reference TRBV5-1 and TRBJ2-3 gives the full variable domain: KAGVTQTPRYLIKTRGQQVTLSCSPISGHRSVSWYQQTPGQGLQFLFEYFSETQRNKGNFPGRFSGRQFSNSRSEMNVSTLELGDSALYLCASSPPTSTDTQYFGPGTRLTVL.

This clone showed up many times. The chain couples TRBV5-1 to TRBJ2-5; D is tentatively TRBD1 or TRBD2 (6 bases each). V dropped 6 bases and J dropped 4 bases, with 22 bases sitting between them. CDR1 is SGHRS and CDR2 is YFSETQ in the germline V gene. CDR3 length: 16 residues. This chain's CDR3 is CASTPQGGLSGETQYF. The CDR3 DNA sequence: TGCGCCAGCACACCACAGGGTGGCCTTAGCGGAGAGACCCAGTACTTC. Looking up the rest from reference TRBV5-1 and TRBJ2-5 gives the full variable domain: KAGVTQTPRYLIKTRGQQVTLSCSPISGHRSVSWYQQTPGQGLQFLFEYFSETQRNKGNFPGRFSGRQFSNSRSEMNVSTLELGDSALYLCASTPQGGLSGETQYFGPGTRLLVL.

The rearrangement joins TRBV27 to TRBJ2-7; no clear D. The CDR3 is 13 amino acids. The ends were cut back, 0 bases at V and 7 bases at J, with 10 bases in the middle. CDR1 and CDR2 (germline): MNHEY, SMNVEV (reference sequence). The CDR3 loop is CASSLSMGREQYV. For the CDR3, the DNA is TGTGCCAGCAGTTTATCGATGGGTAGGGAGCAGTACGTC.

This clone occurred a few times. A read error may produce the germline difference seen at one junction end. CDR3 coding DNA: TGTGTCAGCAGGGGGACTAGCTGGACTAGCACAGATACGCAGTATTTT. Protein sequence: CVSRGTSWTSTDTQYF. V gene TRBV6-1 combines with J gene TRBJ2-3; 9 nucleotides match TRBD2. Germline V gene data show CDR1 as MNHNS and CDR2 as SASEGT. The CDR3 covers 16 residues.

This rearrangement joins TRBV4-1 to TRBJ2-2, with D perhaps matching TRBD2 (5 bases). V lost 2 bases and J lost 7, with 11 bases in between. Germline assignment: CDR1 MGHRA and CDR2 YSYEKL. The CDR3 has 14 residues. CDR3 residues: CASSQIREDGELFF. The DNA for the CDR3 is TGCGCCAGCAGCCAAATCCGGGAAGACGGGGAGCTGTTTTTT.

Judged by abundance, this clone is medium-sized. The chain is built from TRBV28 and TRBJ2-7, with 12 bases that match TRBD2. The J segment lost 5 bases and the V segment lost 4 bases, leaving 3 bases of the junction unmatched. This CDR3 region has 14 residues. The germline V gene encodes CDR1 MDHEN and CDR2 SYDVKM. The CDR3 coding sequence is TGTGCCAGCAGTTGGACTAGCGGGATCCACGAGCAGTACTTC. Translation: CASSWTSGIHEQYF.

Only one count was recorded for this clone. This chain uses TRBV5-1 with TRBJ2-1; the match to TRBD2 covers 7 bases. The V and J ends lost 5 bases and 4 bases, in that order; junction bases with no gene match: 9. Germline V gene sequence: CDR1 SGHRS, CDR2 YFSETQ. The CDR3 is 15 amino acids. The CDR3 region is CASRLTGTTYNEQFF. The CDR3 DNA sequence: TGCGCCAGCAGGTTAACCGGGACTACGTACAATGAGCAGTTCTTC.

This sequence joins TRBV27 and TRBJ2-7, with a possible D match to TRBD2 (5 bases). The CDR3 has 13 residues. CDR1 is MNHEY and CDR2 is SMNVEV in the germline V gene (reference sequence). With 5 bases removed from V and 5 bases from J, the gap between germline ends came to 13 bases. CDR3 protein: CASSEGKEDEQYF. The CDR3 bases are TGTGCCAGCAGTGAAGGGAAGGAGGACGAGCAGTACTTC.

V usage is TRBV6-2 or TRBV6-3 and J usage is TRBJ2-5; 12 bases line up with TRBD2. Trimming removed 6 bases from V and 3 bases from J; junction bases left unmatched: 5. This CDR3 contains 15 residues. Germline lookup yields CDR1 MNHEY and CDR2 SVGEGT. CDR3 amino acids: CASRPGLAGEETQYF. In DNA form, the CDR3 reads TGTGCCAGCAGGCCGGGACTAGCGGGTGAAGAGACCCAGTACTTC.

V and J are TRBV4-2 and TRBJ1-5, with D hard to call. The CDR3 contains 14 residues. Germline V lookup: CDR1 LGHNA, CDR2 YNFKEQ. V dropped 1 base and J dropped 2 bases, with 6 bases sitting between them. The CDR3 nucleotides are TGTGCCAGCAGCCAAGCGTCGGGCAATCAGCCCCAGCATTTT. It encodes CASSQASGNQPQHF.

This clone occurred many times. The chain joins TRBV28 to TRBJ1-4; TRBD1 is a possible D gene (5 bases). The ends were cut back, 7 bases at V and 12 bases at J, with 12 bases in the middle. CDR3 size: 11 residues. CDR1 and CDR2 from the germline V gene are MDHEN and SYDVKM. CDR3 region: CASTDSGQLFF. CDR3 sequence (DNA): TGTGCCAGCACCGACAGCGGGCAACTGTTTTTT.

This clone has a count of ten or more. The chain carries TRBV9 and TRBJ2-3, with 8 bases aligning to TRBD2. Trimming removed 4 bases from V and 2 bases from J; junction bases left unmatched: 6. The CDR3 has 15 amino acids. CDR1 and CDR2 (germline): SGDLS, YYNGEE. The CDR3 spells CASSRAGAFTDTQYF. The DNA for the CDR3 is TGTGCCAGCAGCCGAGCGGGAGCCTTCACAGATACGCAGTATTTT.

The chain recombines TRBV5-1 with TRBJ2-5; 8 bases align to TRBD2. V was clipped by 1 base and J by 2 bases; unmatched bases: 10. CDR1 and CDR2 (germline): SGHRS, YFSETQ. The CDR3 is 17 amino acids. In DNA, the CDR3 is TGCGCCAGCAGCTTGATATTTAGCGGGATGGAACAAGAGACCCAGTACTTC. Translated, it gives CASSLIFSGMEQETQYF. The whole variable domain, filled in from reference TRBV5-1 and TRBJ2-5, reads KAGVTQTPRYLIKTRGQQVTLSCSPISGHRSVSWYQQTPGQGLQFLFEYFSETQRNKGNFPGRFSGRQFSNSRSEMNVSTLELGDSALYLCASSLIFSGMEQETQYFGPGTRLLVL.

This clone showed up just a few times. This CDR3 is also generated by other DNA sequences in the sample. The CDR3 DNA reads as TGTGCCAGCAGTGACGGAGCGGGGGGCACAGATACGCAGTATTTT. Translating gives CASSDGAGGTDTQYF. The rearrangement links TRBV6-4 to TRBJ2-3, with TRBD2 identical over 8 bases. With V trimmed by 2 bases and J by 1 base, 2 bases remained unmatched. This CDR3 comprises 15 residues. Germline V lookup: CDR1 MRHNA, CDR2 SNTAGT.